The sequence of this T cell receptor beta chain was determined in a study of T cell repertoires in urothelial bladder cancer. Study details: Resected lesion stages: three cT0, three cTa, three cT1, three cT2+.

This CDR3 has 13 residues. The V end lost 7 bases, the J end lost 8 bases, and 12 bases lay between the germline ends. Germline assignment: CDR1 SGHVS and CDR2 FNYEAQ. Sequencing used immunoSEQ multiplex PCR; TCRdb keeps in-frame clones, though not all of them. Of some 6,000 clones in the sample, 71% were seen once. Concerning this clone: Its cognate antigen is unknown.

Study outcomes and limitations: Up to roughly 17% of carcinoma infiltrating lymphocytes belonged to one T-cell clone.

The J gene is TRBJ1-6, the V gene TRBV7-6; D might be TRBD1 (5 bases). The sequence derives from a human donor with urothelial carcinoma. The sample taken for sequencing was tumor-infiltrating cells from bladder cancer. The CDR3 protein is CASKPTADSPLHF. CDR3 DNA sequence: TGTGCCAGCAAGCCGACAGCGGATTCACCCCTCCACTTT.